The entry that follows covers one T cell receptor (beta chain) sequence. Its antigen is not identified. This entry comes from a study of beta chain features in type 1 diabetes. Study results and limitations: The VDJ junctions of type 1 diabetes patients carried fewer insertions and more deletions. Type 1 diabetes patients had TCRB CDR3s that were shorter (moderately but significantly so) in all four CD4+ subsets.

Isolated RNA was reverse transcribed in full, so expressed TCRB transcripts were sequenced. Clones were read by immunoSEQ multiplex PCR, and TCRdb kept only the in-frame ones, dropping some. This table has hundreds of thousands of clones, about 32% appearing once. Staining for CD45RO/CCR7/CD25/CD127/CD95/CD27 allowed sorting of CD4+ naive, central memory, regulatory and stem cell-like memory cells. Sort purity for all populations was recorded as exceeding 98%. The V gene lost 2 bases and the J gene lost 2 bases, with 8 bases spanning the gap. CDR3 length: 14 amino acids. Germline CDR1 ENHRY, CDR2 SYGVKD.

The source material was naive CD4+ T cells from blood. V is TRBV10-3 and J is TRBJ2-3; D remains unclear. The source of this sequence is a man younger than 30 in good health. The chain's CDR3 is CAISEHSNTDTQYF. CDR3 nucleotide sequence: TGTGCCATCAGTGAGCACAGCAACACAGATACGCAGTATTTT.